This section outlines one T cell receptor beta chain sequence together with its context. What it binds is not known. This CDR3 spans 11 amino acids. CDR1 is SGHDN, CDR2 FVKESK, per germline. The V and J ends lost 3 bases and 5 bases respectively, with 5 bases between them. Profiling relied on immunoSEQ multiplex PCR, and the TCRdb table lists in-frame clones only, not all of them. Here the sample spans 120,000 or so clones, roughly 89% being singletons. This sample was included in a study of cytomegalovirus exposure and HLA in healthy donors. Study results and limitations: TCR clusters originating in the first cohort tended to co-occur in the 120 validation repertoires, according to a later analysis. Reports described diagnosis of cytomegalovirus status by the classifier as highly specific and sensitive. In vitro checks showed that three CMV-associated chains really do target CMV antigens.

The sequencing sample was made of PBMCs. V usage is TRBV14 and J usage is TRBJ2-7; tentative D call: TRBD2 (5 bases). This receptor was identified in a young woman in good health and CMV-seronegative. CDR3 coding DNA: TGTGCCAGCAGCCAGGGAGACGAGCAGTACTTC. Translation gives CASSQGDEQYF.